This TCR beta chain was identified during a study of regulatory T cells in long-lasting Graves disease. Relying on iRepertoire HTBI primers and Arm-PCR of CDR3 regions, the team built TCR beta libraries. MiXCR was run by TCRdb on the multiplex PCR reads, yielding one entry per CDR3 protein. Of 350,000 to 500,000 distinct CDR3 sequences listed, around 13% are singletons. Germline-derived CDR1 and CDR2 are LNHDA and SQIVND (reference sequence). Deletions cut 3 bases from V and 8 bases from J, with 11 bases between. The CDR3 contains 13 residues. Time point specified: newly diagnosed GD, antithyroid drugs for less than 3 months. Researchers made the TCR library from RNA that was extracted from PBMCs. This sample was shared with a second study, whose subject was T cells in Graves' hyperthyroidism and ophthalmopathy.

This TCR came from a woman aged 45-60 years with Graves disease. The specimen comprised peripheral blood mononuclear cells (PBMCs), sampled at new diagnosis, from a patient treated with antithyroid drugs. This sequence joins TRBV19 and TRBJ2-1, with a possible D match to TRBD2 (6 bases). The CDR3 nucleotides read TGTGCCAGTAGTATCCGGGAGTCGCATGAGCAGTTCTTC. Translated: CASSIRESHEQFF.